The entry below describes one T cell receptor (beta chain). The antigen is not known. TCRdb's table, derived via immunoSEQ multiplex PCR, lists solely in-frame clones and lacks some. Among about 2,700 clones listed, roughly 77% were seen once. The data stem from a study of PD-1 blockade in classical Hodgkin lymphoma. General study results and limits: Newly diagnosed patients had baseline TCR diversity that was reportedly lower than that of healthy donors. Patients excluded were those beginning nivolumab under 1 year after ASCT. Although disease activity or prior therapy may be involved, causes of the repertoire differences remain undefined.

Described time point: cycle 4 day 1 (C4D1), after less than seven weeks of nivolumab. No patient escaped relapse after autologous stem cell transplantation, and brentuximab vedotin exposure varied. Magnetic negative selection of thawed PBMCs yielded the CD8+ T cells. Germline values: CDR1 MGHRA, CDR2 YSYEKL. The CDR3 consists of 13 residues. V shed 4 bases, J shed 3 bases, and the junction held 2 bases outside the gene matches. The source was CD8+ T cells from blood, collected before the fourth cycle of nivolumab. The TCR was taken from a human donor with classical Hodgkin lymphoma. This rearrangement joins TRBV4-1 to TRBJ1-2; 7 bases are shared with TRBD1. CDR3 DNA: TGCGCCAGCAGCCCCCAGGGGGACTATGGCTACACCTTC. This translates into CASSPQGDYGYTF.